A selection of T cell receptor beta chains follows, all from one sample in a study of regulatory T cells in long-lasting Graves disease. MiXCR, run by TCRdb on the multiplex PCR reads, gives a single entry per CDR3 protein. Here the sample spans about 310,000 distinct CDR3 sequences, around a fifth being singletons. The sequences come from peripheral blood mononuclear cells (PBMCs), collected when the disease was refractory, from a patient treated with antithyroid drugs. Receptors originate from a female donor with Graves disease. CDR3s include the opening cysteine and the closing phenylalanine or tryptophan. Size values are once, few and many counts, or a class for expanded clones, and some rows have none.

j_call v_call clone_size cdr3_aa
TRBJ2-7 TRBV20-1 many CSARSTVSSYEQYF
TRBJ2-2 TRBV28 few CASSSRGRGTGELFF
TRBJ1-4 TRBV7-9 few CASSPTNEKLFF
TRBJ2-3 TRBV19 - CASSIRTAFTDTQYF
TRBJ1-2 TRBV20-1 many CRGDGNYGYTF
TRBJ2-7 TRBV18 many CASSPSQYEQYF
TRBJ2-7 TRBV28 few CASSDNPYEQYF
TRBJ2-5 TRBV19 - CASKEGGETQYF
TRBJ2-7 TRBV7-2 - CASSSPGDSPIEQYF
TRBJ1-5 TRBV6-5 many CASSYRGTQPQHF
TRBJ1-2 TRBV14 few CASSQGKGASQLTRHYGYTF
TRBJ1-3 TRBV9 - CASSVGAGASSGNTIYF
TRBJ1-5 TRBV19 few CASSIPGDGQPQHF
TRBJ1-5 TRBV27 many CASRPLGSSNQPQHF
TRBJ1-3 TRBV29-1 - CSGTGGDSGNTIYF
TRBJ1-2 TRBV28 many CASSSTQGGFYGYTF
TRBJ2-6 TRBV30 few CASNRGQTSGANVLTF
TRBJ2-2 TRBV7-3 - CASSLQGAGLAGNTGELFF
TRBJ1-1 TRBV6-1 many CASSAGRGAAAFF
TRBJ1-5 TRBV2 many CASSESEQGSFYSNQPQHF
TRBJ2-5 TRBV28 - CASSSRVPRLAGGLQETQYF
TRBJ1-2 TRBV28 few CASSRNRAANYGYTF